Below, 20 T cell receptor beta chains from the same sample are listed, as sequenced in a study of identical twins. TCRdb independently ran MiXCR on the 5' RACE reads; one entry per CDR3 protein. The data show roughly 250,000 distinct CDR3 sequences, 7.5% seen once. The data were also submitted as part of a second study, on yellow fever vaccine responses in identical twins.

The sample was CD8+ T cells sorted from blood. These receptors were taken from a woman aged 18 to 35 in good health.

In its sample, this clonotype was seen many times. The chain combines TRBV12-3 or TRBV12-4 with TRBJ2-1; a possible D gene is TRBD2 (5 bases). With 3 bases removed from V and 0 bases from J, the gap between germline ends came to 6 bases. The CDR3 spans 14 residues. The CDR3 DNA reads TGTGCCAGCAGTTTTGGGAGCTCCTACAATGAGCAGTTCTTC. Translating gives CASSFGSSYNEQFF.

V gene TRBV12-3 or TRBV12-4 combines with J gene TRBJ2-1, with 16 bases aligning to TRBD2. The CDR3 is made up of 18 amino acids. J was trimmed by 5 bases and V by 5 bases; bases with no gene match: 9. The CDR3 sequence: CASSGGLAGGPRDNEQFF. The CDR3 nucleotides read TGTGCCAGCAGTGGGGGACTAGCGGGAGGGCCTCGGGACAATGAGCAGTTCTTC.

The chain links TRBV3-1 to TRBJ2-5; either TRBD1 or TRBD2 may fit D (5 bases each). Germline V gives CDR1 LGHDT, CDR2 YNNKEL (reference sequence). Between the trimmed V and J ends, which lost 0 bases and 5 bases, there was a span of 10 bases. CDR3 length equals 14 residues. The CDR3 loop reads CASSQDEGWETQYF. The CDR3 region has the DNA TGTGCCAGCAGCCAAGATGAGGGGTGGGAGACCCAGTACTTC.

The chain recombines TRBV5-6 with TRBJ2-1, with 12 bases that match TRBD2. CDR3 length equals 16 residues. V shed 0 bases, J shed 4 bases, and the junction held 2 bases outside the gene matches. From germline, CDR1 is SGHDT and CDR2 YYEEEE. The CDR3 bases are TGTGCCAGCAGCTTGGCCCTAGCGGGAGGGTACAATGAGCAGTTCTTC. It translates to CASSLALAGGYNEQFF.

Ten or more counts support this clonotype. The chain carries TRBV28 and TRBJ2-7, with D hard to call. This CDR3 is built from 16 residues. Trimming stripped 6 bases from V and 0 bases from J, with 18 bases between. Germline CDR1 MDHEN, CDR2 SYDVKM. The CDR3 is CASSHPATLTSYEQYF. In nucleotides, the CDR3 is TGTGCCAGCAGCCACCCGGCCACACTAACCTCCTACGAGCAGTACTTC.

V is TRBV7-8 and J is TRBJ2-7, with D perhaps TRBD1 (5 bases). Germline V gene sequence: CDR1 SGHVS, CDR2 FQNEAQ. Trimming shortened V by 2 bases and J by 2 bases, and 16 bases separated the two germline ends. The length of the CDR3 is 16 residues. In DNA, the CDR3 is TGTGCCAGCAGCTTAAGGGGCAGGGCAGGCCCCTACGAGCAGTACGTC. This codes for CASSLRGRAGPYEQYV.

This clonotype was detected ten times or more. The CDR3 sequence is CASSQESQGAHNEQFF. In DNA form, the CDR3 reads TGTGCCAGCAGCCAAGAATCACAGGGGGCTCACAATGAGCAGTTCTTC. The gene calls are TRBV4-2 and TRBJ2-1, with 9 bases lining up with TRBD1. This CDR3 has 16 amino acids. The junction had 5 bases not matched to a gene; V was cut back by 0 bases and J by 5 bases. Germline V gene sequence: CDR1 LGHNA, CDR2 YNFKEQ.

This clonotype has a count of ten or more. The chain carries TRBV7-9 and TRBJ2-2, with 10 bases matching TRBD2. Germline CDR1 and CDR2: SEHNR and FQNEAQ (reference sequence). The CDR3 has 17 residues. Losses at the gene ends were 5 bases for V and 2 bases for J; bases not matched to a gene: 8. The CDR3 DNA reads as TGTGCCAGCAGCGATCGGGGACTAGCGAGTAACACCGGGGAGCTGTTTTTT. Translation gives CASSDRGLASNTGELFF. Using reference TRBV7-9 and TRBJ2-2 for the parts outside the CDR3, the full variable domain is DTGVSQNPRHKITKRGQNVTFRCDPISEHNRLYWYRQTLGQGPEFLTYFQNEAQLEKSRLLSDRFSAERPKGSFSTLEIQRTEQGDSAMYLCASSDRGLASNTGELFFGEGSRLTVL.

The chain combines TRBV20-1 with TRBJ2-1; D gene uncertain. The germline gives CDR1 DFQATT, CDR2 SNEGSKA (reference sequence). V lost 4 bases to trimming and J lost 0 bases, with 10 bases between them. The CDR3 sequence is 14 residues long. The CDR3 here is CSAITELSYNEQFF. CDR3 DNA sequence: TGCAGTGCTATTACGGAGCTCTCCTACAATGAGCAGTTCTTC.

This clonotype was seen more than once but under ten times. The chain recombines TRBV7-9 with TRBJ2-3, with D hard to call. Germline lookup yields CDR1 SEHNR and CDR2 FQNEAQ (reference sequence). Trimming left V 1 base short and J 2 bases short, with 10 bases between. The CDR3 is 15 residues long. The CDR3 spells CASSLGQVATDTQYF. The CDR3 coding sequence is TGTGCCAGCAGCTTAGGGCAGGTGGCCACAGATACGCAGTATTTT.

The chain couples TRBV18 to TRBJ2-5; D might be TRBD1 (6 bases). There are 15 residues in the CDR3. Between the trimmed V and J ends, which lost 2 bases and 3 bases, there was a span of 13 bases. Per germline, CDR1 KGHSH and CDR2 LQKENI. CDR3 in amino acids: CASSPVQGQEETQYF. CDR3 DNA sequence: TGTGCCAGCTCACCAGTGCAGGGGCAAGAAGAGACCCAGTACTTC.

This clonotype was seen only a few times. This chain connects TRBV3-1 to TRBJ2-5; 8 bases agree with TRBD1. Germline lookup yields CDR1 LGHDT and CDR2 YNNKEL (reference sequence). This CDR3 contains 15 residues. The junction had 5 bases not matched to a gene; V was cut back by 0 bases and J by 5 bases. The CDR3 sequence is CASSQEAGGSETQYF. CDR3 nucleotides: TGTGCCAGCAGCCAAGAGGCAGGGGGCAGCGAGACCCAGTACTTC.

The sample holds many counts of this clonotype. This chain joins TRBV29-1 and TRBJ2-1, with TRBD2 matching 9 bases. V was clipped by 6 bases and J by 6 bases; unmatched bases: 9. Looked up from germline, CDR1 is SQVTM and CDR2 is ANQGSEA. The CDR3 spans 14 residues. The DNA of the CDR3 is TGCAGCGTGATAGCGGGAGTAGGAGGCAATGAGCAGTTCTTC. Amino acids: CSVIAGVGGNEQFF.

This clonotype was seen repeatedly, ten times or more. The J gene is TRBJ2-1, the V gene TRBV29-1; D uncertain. V was clipped by 7 bases and J by 6 bases, with 10 bases between them. From germline, CDR1 is SQVTM and CDR2 ANQGSEA. The CDR3 has 11 residues. CDR3 residues: CSADFANEQFF. As DNA, the CDR3 is TGCAGCGCCGACTTCGCCAATGAGCAGTTCTTC.

The CDR3, as DNA: TGCAGTGCTAGAGACTGGGAAAGGAGCTCCTACGAGCAGTACTTC. Residues: CSARDWERSSYEQYF. The rearrangement joins TRBV20-1 to TRBJ2-7; D is uncertain. The CDR3 sequence is 15 residues long. The V gene's germline CDR1 is DFQATT and CDR2 SNEGSKA (reference sequence). V gave up 0 bases and J gave up 0 bases, with 12 bases separating them.

This clonotype has just a few counts. The chain couples TRBV12-3 or TRBV12-4 to TRBJ2-7; no definite D call. The CDR3 sequence is 13 residues long. V shed 4 bases and J shed 2 bases, with 9 bases lying between them. CDR3 region: CASSSSQPYEQYF. CDR3 sequence (DNA): TGTGCCAGCAGTTCTTCACAGCCCTACGAGCAGTACTTC.

V and J are TRBV6-6 and TRBJ2-1; possible D gene TRBD2, 6 bases. Per germline, CDR1 MNHNY and CDR2 SVGAGI (reference sequence). Trimming pared 8 bases from V and 0 bases from J, leaving 8 bases between. This CDR3 has 13 amino acids. CDR3 in amino acids: CASGGTSYNEQFF. In DNA form, the CDR3 reads TGTGCCAGCGGAGGGACCTCCTACAATGAGCAGTTCTTC.

This clonotype was recorded at least ten times. This chain uses TRBV12-3 or TRBV12-4 with TRBJ1-1, with D possibly TRBD1 on 6 matching bases. V lost 6 bases, J lost 0 bases, and 14 bases lay in between. The CDR3 contains 15 residues. CDR3 nucleotides: TGTGCCAGCAGCTCCGACAGGTTCCTGAACACTGAAGCTTTCTTT. Translation: CASSSDRFLNTEAFF.

There are many counts of this clonotype. The chain recombines TRBV7-2 with TRBJ2-7; D possibly matches TRBD1 or TRBD2 (7 bases each). The V gene lost 3 bases and the J gene lost 4 bases, with 13 bases spanning the gap. Germline CDR1 is SGHTA and CDR2 is FQGNSA. The CDR3 consists of 14 residues. The CDR3 reads CASSFPGGGYEQYV. CDR3 sequence (DNA): TGTGCCAGCAGCTTCCCAGGGGGGGGTTACGAGCAGTACGTC.

This clonotype showed up many times. The chain combines TRBV29-1 with TRBJ2-5; TRBD1 might be the D (6 bases). V was shortened by 7 bases and J by 3 bases, with 12 bases between the two germline ends. The CDR3 has 12 residues. Germline CDR1 reads SQVTM; CDR2 reads ANQGSEA. The CDR3 sequence: CSAWTDEETQYF. DNA of the CDR3: TGCAGCGCCTGGACAGACGAAGAGACCCAGTACTTC.